The present T cell receptor beta chain was sequenced within a study of radiation and T cells in renal cell carcinoma. Study as a whole: Nephrectomy followed 15 Gy stereotactic body radiation by 4 weeks.

The table lists this clone with a count of one. Its antigen is not known. Time point noted: baseline pretreatment blood. As to treatment: 15 Gy SBRT to primary tumor, nephrectomy 4 weeks later. Here immunoSEQ multiplex PCR was the method, and the copy in TCRdb shows in-frame clones only, minus some. This sample has 150,000 or so clones; about 87% occur once, and the top ten carry 4.1%. Study-wide findings and caveats: In blood, top tumor clones expanded by 2 weeks, shrinking by 4.

Sequenced material: blood, taken from a patient whose treatment included radiotherapy and nephrectomy. This sequence originates from a woman in her 70s with renal cell carcinoma.

This CDR3 is CASRGTGSVNEQFF. Written as DNA, the CDR3 is TGTGCCAGTAGGGGGACAGGGTCTGTGAATGAGCAGTTCTTC. V gene TRBV19 combines with J gene TRBJ2-1; TRBD1 matches 9 bases. Germline V gene sequence: CDR1 LNHDA, CDR2 SQIVND (reference sequence). The CDR3 extends over 14 amino acids. V lost 6 bases to trimming and J lost 7 bases; unmatched junction nucleotides: 7.